A single sample gave rise to the 2 T cell receptor beta chains below, sequenced in a study of blood T cells in healthy people across ages. Then a second PCR, running roughly 7 to 11 cycles, was carried out with a sample-barcoded 5' primer and a J-beta primer mix. MiXCR, applied by TCRdb to the 5' RACE reads, yields one record per CDR3 protein. This sample has more than 600,000 distinct CDR3 sequences; approximately 25% occur once, and the top ten carry roughly 9%. These data also formed part of another study, on T cells of mothers and their children.

The sample was blood. These receptors came from a boy aged 5-17 years in good health.

This clonotype was counted between two and nine times. J is TRBJ2-7 and V is TRBV7-2; 7 positions match TRBD1. V trimming: 5 bases; J trimming: 4 bases; junction bases outside the gene matches: 14. Germline lookup yields CDR1 SGHTA and CDR2 FQGNSA. This CDR3 is built from 16 residues. Written as DNA, the CDR3 is TGTGCCAGCAGCCCGACCACAGGGGTCATGCGATACGAGCAGTACTTC. It is translated as CASSPTTGVMRYEQYF.

The genes are TRBV28 and TRBJ1-2; D may be TRBD1 (5 bases). The CDR3 is made up of 15 amino acids. With 5 bases removed from V and 1 base from J, the gap between germline ends came to 14 bases. CDR1 is MDHEN, CDR2 SYDVKM, per germline. For the CDR3, the DNA is TGTGCCAGCAGTCTAGGGGTTCTCGGTAACTATGGCTACACCTTC. It yields the protein CASSLGVLGNYGYTF.